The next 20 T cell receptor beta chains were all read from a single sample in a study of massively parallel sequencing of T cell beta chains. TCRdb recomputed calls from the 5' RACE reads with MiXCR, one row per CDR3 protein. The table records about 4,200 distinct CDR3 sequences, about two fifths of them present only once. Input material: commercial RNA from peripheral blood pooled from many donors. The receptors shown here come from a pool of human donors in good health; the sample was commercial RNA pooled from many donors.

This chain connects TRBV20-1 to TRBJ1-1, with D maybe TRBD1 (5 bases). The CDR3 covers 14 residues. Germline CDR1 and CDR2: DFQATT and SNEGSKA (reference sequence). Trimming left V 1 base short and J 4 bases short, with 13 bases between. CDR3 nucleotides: TGCAGTGCTAGAGTGGTGATGGGGGGCACTGAAGCTTTCTTT. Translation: CSARVVMGGTEAFF.

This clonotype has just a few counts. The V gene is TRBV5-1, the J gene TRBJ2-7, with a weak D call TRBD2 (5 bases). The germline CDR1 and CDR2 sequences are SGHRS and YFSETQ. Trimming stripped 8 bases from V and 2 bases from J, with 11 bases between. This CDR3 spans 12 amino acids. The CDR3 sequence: CARGSSAYEQYF. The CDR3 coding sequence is TGCGCCAGGGGGAGTTCGGCCTACGAGCAGTACTTC.

As DNA, the CDR3 is TGTGCCAGCTCGGGCAGGGGTTCCTACGAGCAGTACTTC. As protein: CASSGRGSYEQYF. The V gene is TRBV18, the J gene TRBJ2-7, with D perhaps matching TRBD1 (6 bases). CDR1 KGHSH and CDR2 LQKENI come from the germline V gene. This CDR3 region has 13 residues. The V gene lost 6 bases and the J gene lost 1 base, with 10 bases spanning the gap.

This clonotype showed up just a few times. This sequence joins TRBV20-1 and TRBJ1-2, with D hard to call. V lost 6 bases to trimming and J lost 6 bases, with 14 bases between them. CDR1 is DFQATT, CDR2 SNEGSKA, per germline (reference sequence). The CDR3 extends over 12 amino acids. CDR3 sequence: CSATNGLNGYTF. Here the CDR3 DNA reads TGCAGTGCCACTAATGGACTTAATGGCTACACCTTC.

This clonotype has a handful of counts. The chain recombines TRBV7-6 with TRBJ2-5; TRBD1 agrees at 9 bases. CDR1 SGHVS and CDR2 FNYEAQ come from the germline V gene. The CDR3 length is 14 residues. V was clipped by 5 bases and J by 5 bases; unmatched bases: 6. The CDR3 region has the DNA TGTGCCAGCAGCCCGATGACAGGGGGGGAGACCCAGTACTTC. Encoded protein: CASSPMTGGETQYF.

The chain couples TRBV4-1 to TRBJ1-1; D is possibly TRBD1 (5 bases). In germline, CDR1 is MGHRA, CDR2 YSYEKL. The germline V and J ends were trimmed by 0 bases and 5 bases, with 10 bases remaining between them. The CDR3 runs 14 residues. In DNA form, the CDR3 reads TGCGCCAGCAGCCAAGACTGGGGGGGGACTGAAGCTTTCTTT. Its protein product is CASSQDWGGTEAFF.

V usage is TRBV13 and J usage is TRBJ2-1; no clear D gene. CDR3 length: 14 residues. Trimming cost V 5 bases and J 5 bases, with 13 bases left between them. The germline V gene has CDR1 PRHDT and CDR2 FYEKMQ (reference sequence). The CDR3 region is CASSPLLGDNEQFF. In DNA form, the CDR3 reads TGTGCCAGCAGCCCTCTCCTTGGGGACAATGAGCAGTTCTTC.

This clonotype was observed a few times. The CDR3 bases are TGTGCCAGCAGCCCTTCGGCCCAGCCCCAGCATTTT. It translates to CASSPSAQPQHF. V usage is TRBV4-2 and J usage is TRBJ1-5, with D hard to call. The CDR3 extends over 12 amino acids. Germline assignment: CDR1 LGHNA and CDR2 YNFKEQ. V gave up 4 bases and J gave up 7 bases, with 8 bases separating them.

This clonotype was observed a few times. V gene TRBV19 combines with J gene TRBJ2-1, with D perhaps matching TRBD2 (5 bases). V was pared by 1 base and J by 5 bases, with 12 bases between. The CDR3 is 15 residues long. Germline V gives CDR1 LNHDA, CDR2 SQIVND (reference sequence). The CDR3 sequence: CASSIGILEHNEQFF. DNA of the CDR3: TGTGCCAGTAGTATAGGGATACTAGAGCACAATGAGCAGTTCTTC.

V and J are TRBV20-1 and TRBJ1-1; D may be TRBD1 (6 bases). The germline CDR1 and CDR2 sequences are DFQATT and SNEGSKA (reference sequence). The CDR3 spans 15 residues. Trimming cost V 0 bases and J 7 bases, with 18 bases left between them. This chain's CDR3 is CSARDRGGIYSEAFF. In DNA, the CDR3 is TGCAGTGCTAGAGATCGGGGGGGCATTTATAGTGAAGCTTTCTTT.

The CDR3 loop reads CATSDGGPPYEQYF. In nucleotides, the CDR3 is TGTGCCACCAGTGATGGGGGACCCCCCTACGAGCAGTACTTC. V usage is TRBV24-1 and J usage is TRBJ2-7; D may correspond to TRBD1 or TRBD2 (5 bases each). V lost 3 bases and J lost 2, with 10 bases in between. Germline CDR1 KGHDR, CDR2 SFDVKD. CDR3 length: 14 residues.

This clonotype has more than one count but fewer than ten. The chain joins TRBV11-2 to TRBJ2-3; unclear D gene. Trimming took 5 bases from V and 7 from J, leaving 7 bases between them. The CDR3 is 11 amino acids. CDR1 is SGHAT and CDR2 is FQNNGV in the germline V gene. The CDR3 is CASSPLYTQYF. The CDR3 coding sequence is TGTGCCAGCAGCCCCTTGTATACGCAGTATTTT.

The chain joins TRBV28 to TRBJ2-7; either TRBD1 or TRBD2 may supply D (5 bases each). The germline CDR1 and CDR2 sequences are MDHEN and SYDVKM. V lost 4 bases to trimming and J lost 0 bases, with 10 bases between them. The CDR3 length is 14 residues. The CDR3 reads CASSWGRISYEQYF. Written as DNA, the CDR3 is TGTGCCAGCAGTTGGGGACGGATCTCCTACGAGCAGTACTTC.

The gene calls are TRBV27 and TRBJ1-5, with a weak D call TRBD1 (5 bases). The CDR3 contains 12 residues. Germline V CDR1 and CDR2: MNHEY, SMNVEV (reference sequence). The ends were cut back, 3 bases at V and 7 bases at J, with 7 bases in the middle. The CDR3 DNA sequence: TGTGCCAGCAGTTTCTCAGGGCAGCCCCAGCATTTT. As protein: CASSFSGQPQHF.

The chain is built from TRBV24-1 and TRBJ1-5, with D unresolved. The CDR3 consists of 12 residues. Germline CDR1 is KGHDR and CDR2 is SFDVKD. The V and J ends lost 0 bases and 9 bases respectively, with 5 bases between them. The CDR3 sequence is CATSDLGGPQHF. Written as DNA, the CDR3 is TGTGCCACCAGTGATTTGGGCGGGCCCCAGCATTTT.

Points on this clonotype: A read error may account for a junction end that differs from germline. DNA for the CDR3: TGTTCCAGCAGCTTCGGGGGCTCCTACAATGAGCAGTTCTTC. Its translation: CSSSFGGSYNEQFF. V gene TRBV7-2 combines with J gene TRBJ2-1; a weak D match, TRBD2 (6 bases). The germline V gene encodes CDR1 SGHTA and CDR2 FQGNSA. This CDR3 region has 14 residues. Based on the CDR3 plus reference TRBV7-2 and TRBJ2-1, the full variable domain is GAGVSQSPSNKVTEKGKDVELRCDPISGHTALYWYRQSLGQGLEFLIYFQGNSAPDKSGLPSDRFSAERTGGSVSTLTIQRTQQEDSAVYLCSSSFGGSYNEQFFGPGTRLTVL.

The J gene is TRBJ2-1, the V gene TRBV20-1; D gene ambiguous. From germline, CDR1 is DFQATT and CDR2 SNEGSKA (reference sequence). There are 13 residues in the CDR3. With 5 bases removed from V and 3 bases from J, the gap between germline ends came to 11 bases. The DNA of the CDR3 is TGCAGTGCTCGTAGCCCGCTCTACAATGAGCAGTTCTTC. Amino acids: CSARSPLYNEQFF.

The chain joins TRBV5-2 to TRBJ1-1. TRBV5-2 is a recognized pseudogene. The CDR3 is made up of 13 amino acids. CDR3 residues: CASNQAMNTEAFF. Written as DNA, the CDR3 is TGTGCCAGCAACCAGGCTATGAACACTGAAGCTTTCTTT.

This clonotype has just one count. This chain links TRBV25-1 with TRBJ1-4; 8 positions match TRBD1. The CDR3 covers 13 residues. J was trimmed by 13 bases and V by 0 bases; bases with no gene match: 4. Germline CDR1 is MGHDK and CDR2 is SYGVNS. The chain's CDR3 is CASSEYPDRGLFF. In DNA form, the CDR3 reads TGTGCCAGCAGTGAATACCCTGACAGGGGACTGTTTTTT.

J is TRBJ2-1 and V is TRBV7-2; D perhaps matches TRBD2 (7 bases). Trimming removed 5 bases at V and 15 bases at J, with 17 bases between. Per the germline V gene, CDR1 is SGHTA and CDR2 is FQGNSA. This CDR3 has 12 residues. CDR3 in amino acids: CASSETSQGRFF. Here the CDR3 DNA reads TGTGCCAGCAGCGAGACTAGCCAGGGGCGGTTCTTC. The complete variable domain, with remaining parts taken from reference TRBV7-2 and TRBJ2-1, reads GAGVSQSPSNKVTEKGKDVELRCDPISGHTALYWYRQSLGQGLEFLIYFQGNSAPDKSGLPSDRFSAERTGGSVSTLTIQRTQQEDSAVYLCASSETSQGRFFGPGTRLTVL.